The 16 T cell receptor beta chains listed next were all sequenced from one sample in a study of regulatory T cells in long-lasting Graves disease. According to the study, TCR beta libraries were built with iRepertoire HTBI primers and CDR3-region Arm-PCR. TCRdb independently ran MiXCR on the multiplex PCR reads; one entry per CDR3 protein. The sample contains about 350,000 distinct CDR3 sequences, around 15% of which appear only once. Time point: newly diagnosed GD, antithyroid drugs for less than 3 months. Making the TCR library involved RNA that had been extracted from PBMCs. This sample was also put to use in a study of T cells in Graves' hyperthyroidism and ophthalmopathy.

Sequences were derived from peripheral blood mononuclear cells (PBMCs), sampled at new diagnosis, from a patient treated with antithyroid drugs. The source of these receptors is a woman aged 18 to 35 with Graves disease.

This clonotype was counted at least ten times. The chain combines TRBV30 with TRBJ1-2; 8 nucleotides match TRBD1. Germline loops: CDR1 GTSNPN, CDR2 SVGIG (reference sequence). The CDR3 loop spans 13 amino acids. With V trimmed by 5 bases and J by 3 bases, 5 bases remained unmatched. The CDR3 is CAWVPGQDYGYTF. As DNA, the CDR3 is TGTGCCTGGGTGCCGGGACAGGACTATGGCTACACCTTC.

This chain connects TRBV2 to TRBJ2-6; 11 bases match TRBD1. The germline gives CDR1 SNHLY, CDR2 FYNNEI. Unmatched junction bases numbered 7, after V lost 5 bases and J lost 4 bases. The CDR3 length is 17 residues. The DNA of the CDR3 is TGTGCCAGCAGTTGGACAGGGGGCGGCTTCGGGGCCAACGTCCTGACTTTC. The encoded protein is CASSWTGGGFGANVLTF.

This clonotype was seen repeatedly, ten times or more. This chain uses TRBV20-1 with TRBJ1-6; D ambiguous. Germline lookup yields CDR1 DFQATT and CDR2 SNEGSKA (reference sequence). Trimming took 0 bases from V and 11 from J, leaving 8 bases between them. The CDR3 loop spans 12 amino acids. CDR3 DNA: TGCAGTGCTAGAGATTTGTGGACACCCCTCCACTTT. This translates into CSARDLWTPLHF.

This clonotype was counted between two and nine times. CDR3 in amino acids: CASSQDWRSPLHF. CDR3 bases: TGTGCCAGCAGCCAAGACTGGCGCTCACCCCTCCACTTT. This chain links TRBV4-2 with TRBJ1-6; D is unclear. CDR1 LGHNA and CDR2 YNFKEQ come from the germline V gene. Trimming stripped 0 bases from V and 10 bases from J, with 7 bases between. There are 13 residues in the CDR3.

This chain joins TRBV15 and TRBJ2-5; possibly TRBD2 for D (5 bases). From germline, CDR1 is LNHNV and CDR2 YYDKDF (reference sequence). The CDR3 length is 12 residues. CDR3 residues: CAASRDQETQYF. The CDR3 DNA is TGTGCTGCCTCGAGGGATCAAGAGACCCAGTACTTC.

The J gene is TRBJ2-5, the V gene TRBV20-1, with 7 bases that match TRBD1. V shed 3 bases and J 2 bases; nucleotides not matched to a gene: 9. Germline CDR1 is DFQATT and CDR2 is SNEGSKA (reference sequence). There are 15 residues in the CDR3. CDR3 in DNA: TGCAGTGCTAGGTCCATGACAGGGAGTCAAGAGACCCAGTACTTC. The encoded protein is CSARSMTGSQETQYF.

V gene TRBV9 combines with J gene TRBJ2-7; 7 bases fit TRBD2. This CDR3 has 14 residues. Germline assignment: CDR1 SGDLS and CDR2 YYNGEE. V was clipped by 5 bases and J by 0 bases; unmatched bases: 5. DNA for the CDR3: TGTGCCAGCAGTGTTGGGGGGGTCTCCTACGAGCAGTACTTC. The encoded protein is CASSVGGVSYEQYF.

This clonotype is a singleton in its sample. J is TRBJ2-6 and V is TRBV19; D possibly corresponds to TRBD2 (5 bases). The CDR3 extends over 16 amino acids. The V gene's germline CDR1 is LNHDA and CDR2 SQIVND (reference sequence). The ends were cut back, 3 bases at V and 2 bases at J, with 11 bases in the middle. CDR3 in amino acids: CASSMSAGAGANVLTF. The CDR3 nucleotides are TGTGCCAGTAGTATGTCCGCGGGCGCTGGGGCCAACGTCCTGACTTTC.

This clonotype was counted many times. The chain employs TRBV2 and TRBJ1-5, with D possibly being TRBD1 (5 bases). From germline, CDR1 is SNHLY and CDR2 FYNNEI. The V gene lost 6 bases and the J gene lost 7 bases, with 16 bases spanning the gap. The CDR3 has 14 residues. The CDR3 reads CASRVGTDAQPQHF. The CDR3 nucleotides read TGTGCCAGCAGAGTGGGGACGGATGCACAGCCCCAGCATTTT.

In its sample, this clonotype was seen a few times. This chain joins TRBV29-1 and TRBJ1-2; D is uncertain. Trimming removed 6 bases at V and 3 bases at J, with 14 bases between. Germline-derived CDR1 and CDR2 are SQVTM and ANQGSEA. The CDR3 has 13 amino acids. CDR3 nucleotide sequence: TGCAGCGTGCCCCGGTCGGCAGACTATGGCTACACCTTC. It specifies CSVPRSADYGYTF. Full variable domain (missing parts from reference TRBV29-1 and TRBJ1-2): SAVISQKPSRDICQRGTSLTIQCQVDSQVTMMFWYRQQPGQSLTLIATANQGSEATYESGFVIDKFPISRPNLTFSTLTVSNMSPEDSSIYLCSVPRSADYGYTFGSGTRLTVV.

This clonotype turned up a few times. The CDR3 spells CSAGTMEQFF. The CDR3 coding sequence is TGCAGTGCTGGGACTATGGAGCAGTTCTTC. This chain connects TRBV20-1 to TRBJ2-1, with 7 nucleotides matching TRBD2. In germline, CDR1 is DFQATT, CDR2 SNEGSKA (reference sequence). V was pared by 5 bases and J by 10 bases, with 2 bases of the junction left unmatched. This CDR3 contains 10 residues.

This clonotype was picked up many times. The rearrangement links TRBV5-1 to TRBJ2-7; tentatively, D is TRBD2 (6 bases). CDR3 length equals 15 residues. Trimming cost V 0 bases and J 3 bases, with 13 bases left between them. The germline V gene has CDR1 SGHRS and CDR2 YFSETQ. The CDR3 coding sequence is TGCGCCAGCAGCTTGGGGGATAGCGGAGACTACGAGCAGTACTTC. This gives the protein CASSLGDSGDYEQYF. The variable domain in full, completed from reference TRBV5-1 and TRBJ2-7, reads KAGVTQTPRYLIKTRGQQVTLSCSPISGHRSVSWYQQTPGQGLQFLFEYFSETQRNKGNFPGRFSGRQFSNSRSEMNVSTLELGDSALYLCASSLGDSGDYEQYFGPGTRLTVT.

As concerns this clonotype: A far larger clone is just one base off, so this is likely a read error. This chain's CDR3 is CATGAVLVYEQFF. CDR3 DNA: TGTGCCACCGGGGCAGTCCTTGTTTACGAGCAGTTCTTC. This chain connects TRBV28 to TRBJ2-1; D assignment may be TRBD1 or TRBD2 (5 bases each). The germline CDR1 and CDR2 sequences are MDHEN and SYDVKM. This CDR3 comprises 13 residues. V gave up 10 bases and J gave up 10 bases, with 20 bases separating them.

This CDR3 is CASKDRGLGTEAFF. The DNA of the CDR3 is TGTGCCAGCAAGGACAGGGGGCTAGGCACTGAAGCTTTCTTT. The chain links TRBV27 to TRBJ1-1; 11 bases match TRBD1. Trimming at V came to 7 bases and at J to 4 bases, leaving 5 bases not matched to a gene. From germline, CDR1 is MNHEY and CDR2 SMNVEV (reference sequence). The CDR3 runs 14 residues.

This clonotype has a handful of counts. The V and J genes are TRBV10-3 and TRBJ1-5, with 7 bases matching TRBD1. This CDR3 has 15 residues. Per the germline V gene, CDR1 is ENHRY and CDR2 is SYGVKD. The V gene end was trimmed by 10 bases and the J gene end by 1 base; junction bases not matched to a gene: 10. CDR3 region: CATGGGGGSNQPQHF. Written as DNA, the CDR3 is TGTGCCACAGGGGGGGGAGGAGGGAGCAATCAGCCCCAGCATTTT.

In its sample, this clonotype was seen many times. V gene TRBV27 combines with J gene TRBJ2-5; 9 bases map to TRBD2. The trim removed 5 bases at V and 5 bases at J, leaving 9 bases unmatched. Germline V gives CDR1 MNHEY, CDR2 SMNVEV (reference sequence). The CDR3 is made up of 15 amino acids. This CDR3 is CASSHISGSWETQYF. The DNA for the CDR3 is TGTGCCAGCAGTCACATTAGCGGGAGCTGGGAGACCCAGTACTTC.